This TCR beta chain was retrieved from a study of response to subunit inactivated influenza vaccine. TCRdb re-called the RT-PCR reads through MiXCR, storing one row per CDR3 protein. Of some 500,000 distinct CDR3 sequences listed, roughly 25% are singletons. This clonotype was seen more than once but under ten times. Germline-derived CDR1 and CDR2 are SQVTM and ANQGSEA. Trimming cost V 4 bases and J 4 bases; bases outside gene matches: 6. The CDR3 is 17 amino acids. V and J are TRBV29-1 and TRBJ2-6, with 14 bases fitting TRBD2. This sequence originates from a man aged 50 to 59 who received an inactivated influenza vaccine. Sequenced here: CD4+ T cells sorted from PBMCs, sampled 4 to 6 days after vaccination. For the CDR3, the DNA is TGCAGCGTTGCGGGACTAGCGGGAGCTTGGGGGGCCAACGTCCTGACTTTC. Its translation: CSVAGLAGAWGANVLTF.